This TCR beta chain derives from a study of cytomegalovirus exposure and HLA in healthy donors. CDR1 MNHEY and CDR2 SVGAGI come from the germline V gene. The CDR3 has 13 residues. V gave up 4 bases and J gave up 0 bases, with 4 bases separating them. The study's findings and limits: Sequencing depth roughly uniform across donors was assumed in presence/absence analyses. In all likelihood, a cluster of highly shared sequence variants was a sequencing artifact. Relative to the approximately 660-donor mean, N-insertions were reportedly fewer in an Asian-associated ancestry cluster in a later analysis. Looking again later, the authors saw that most CMV-associated TCR beta chains seemed HLA-restricted.

As to this clone: The antigen is not known.

The PCR made use of 60 Vbeta and 13 Jbeta primers. Some clones are missing from TCRdb's copy, which holds only in-frame ones; the method was immunoSEQ multiplex PCR. The sample records about 110,000 clones, about 68% being singletons. This chain uses TRBV6-5 with TRBJ2-1; no firm D call. Sequenced sample: PBMCs. This receptor was obtained from a man aged 25-45 years in good health and CMV-seropositive. The DNA of the CDR3 is TGTGCCAGCAGTTTTAGCTCCTACAATGAGCAGTTCTTC. The encoded protein is CASSFSSYNEQFF.